This TCR beta chain was found in a study of T cell responses to AZD1222 COVID-19 vaccine. Clones were sequenced by immunoSEQ multiplex PCR, and TCRdb holds only the in-frame ones, with some missing. The data show 150,000 to 180,000 clones, with more than 90% seen just once and about 1.6% held by the top ten. The V gene's germline CDR1 is MNHNY and CDR2 SVGAGI (reference sequence). The CDR3 has 15 amino acids. The ends lost 7 bases at V and 6 bases at J; junction bases unmatched: 13. This chain connects TRBV6-6 to TRBJ2-7; the match to TRBD2 covers 9 bases. The sequenced sample was peripheral blood, obtained 28 days after the second AZD1222 dose. The sequence was collected from an adult who received the AZD1222 COVID-19 vaccine. The CDR3 loop is CASTRGGAGGSEQYF. The CDR3 nucleotides are TGTGCCAGCACCAGGGGGGGAGCGGGGGGTTCCGAGCAGTACTTC.